The clone carrying this T cell receptor beta chain was detected once. The antigen is unknown. A read error is possible here, since a much larger clone lies one base away. A J-beta primer mix and a sample-barcoded 5' primer were used in a second PCR of about 7 to 12 cycles. One entry per CDR3 protein, called by TCRdb with MiXCR from the 5' RACE reads. The repertoire holds around 500,000 distinct CDR3 sequences, 27% seen once, with approximately 3.5% in the top ten. V lost 0 bases, J lost 6 bases, and 5 bases lay in between. The CDR3 runs to 12 residues. Germline V gene data show CDR1 as LGHDT and CDR2 as YNNKEL (reference sequence). The data derive from a study of blood T cells in healthy people across ages. Study-wide findings and caveats: Long-lived donors exceeded aged donors in naive CD4+ cells and diversity.

The sample also formed part of further work on T cells of mothers and their children.

The clonotype originates from a boy aged 2 to 10 in good health. The sequenced sample was blood. V usage is TRBV3-1 and J usage is TRBJ2-5; D not resolved. The CDR3 nucleotides read TGTGCCAGCAGCCAAGATCTGAAGACCCAGTACTTC. Its protein product is CASSQDLKTQYF.